A single T cell receptor beta chain is shown here with its context. In the study's own analysis: Estimated nucleated cell counts came from reference gene primer amplification. This table comes from immunoSEQ multiplex PCR, and its TCRdb copy is limited to in-frame clones, with some not included. The V and J calls and clone size are taken from that table; D and trimming were inferred from the DNA. The sample lists 350,000 or so clones, around 83% occurring once. V was shortened by 4 bases and J by 7 bases, with 17 bases between the two germline ends. From germline, CDR1 is LNHDA and CDR2 SQIVND (reference sequence). CDR3 length: 14 amino acids. These data come from a study of blood T cell repertoires in COVID-19. Study context: Acute and convalescent COVID-19 samples came from the United States, Italy and Spain. PBMCs, B-cell-depleted T cells, or T cells provided the cDNA or gDNA that made up the material.

Sample: peripheral blood. The sequence derives from a man aged 25-45 years with active or convalescent COVID-19. The chain recombines TRBV19 with TRBJ2-7; tentative D call: TRBD2 (7 bases). This CDR3 reads CASSSPWGGREQYF. The CDR3, as DNA: TGTGCCAGTAGTAGCCCCTGGGGGGGGCGAGAGCAGTACTTC. The full variable domain, rest sourced from reference TRBV19 and TRBJ2-7, is DGGITQSPKYLFRKEGQNVTLSCEQNLNHDAMYWYRQDPGQGLRLIYYSQIVNDFQKGDIAEGYSVSREKKESFPLTVTSAQKNPTAFYLCASSSPWGGREQYFGPGTRLTVT.